The 24 T cell receptor beta chains given below trace back to one sample, sequenced in a study of cytomegalovirus exposure and HLA in healthy donors. PCR primers comprised 60 Vbeta and 13 Jbeta primers. The table came from immunoSEQ multiplex PCR; TCRdb's copy has only in-frame clones and leaves some out. The profile covers some 90,000 clones, with roughly three quarters appearing a single time and around 1.5% taken by the ten largest. Source material: PBMCs. These receptors were obtained from a man aged 35 to 55 in good health and CMV-seronegative.

In this sample, this clone turned up once. The rearrangement joins TRBV6-1 to TRBJ1-6; 8 bases agree with TRBD1. The CDR3 has 14 amino acids. Germline V gene data show CDR1 as MNHNS and CDR2 as SASEGT. V shed 6 bases, J shed 7 bases, and the junction held 5 bases outside the gene matches. The CDR3 protein is CASRLRTGNSPLHF. CDR3 sequence (DNA): TGTGCCAGCAGGCTGCGGACAGGGAATTCACCCCTCCACTTT.

The rearrangement links TRBV27 to TRBJ1-1; 8 bases agree with TRBD1. The CDR3 length is 16 residues. In germline, CDR1 is MNHEY, CDR2 SMNVEV (reference sequence). The trim removed 5 bases at V and 7 bases at J, leaving 15 bases unmatched. The CDR3 DNA sequence: TGTGCCAGCAGTACCTACAGGGGGACGAACCCTTTTGAAGCTTTCTTT. Protein sequence: CASSTYRGTNPFEAFF.

This clone has just one count. The rearrangement links TRBV18 to TRBJ2-7, with 8 nucleotides matching TRBD1. J lost 2 bases, V lost 3 bases, and 3 bases had no gene match. Per germline, CDR1 KGHSH and CDR2 LQKENI. CDR3 length equals 14 residues. The CDR3 protein is CASSPRDRPYEQYF. CDR3 bases: TGTGCCAGCTCACCGCGGGACAGGCCCTACGAGCAGTACTTC.

The rearrangement links TRBV18 to TRBJ1-6; 11 bases line up with TRBD1. The CDR3 has 14 amino acids. With 3 bases clipped from V and 9 bases from J, the junction kept 1 base outside the gene matches. Germline lookup yields CDR1 KGHSH and CDR2 LQKENI. CDR3: CASSPGQGVSPLHF. In DNA, the CDR3 is TGTGCCAGCTCACCGGGACAGGGGGTTTCACCCCTCCACTTT.

The chain links TRBV30 to TRBJ2-5; 10 positions agree with TRBD2. Germline CDR1 GTSNPN, CDR2 SVGIG (reference sequence). V shed 2 bases, J shed 4 bases, and the junction held 4 bases outside the gene matches. The CDR3 is 14 residues long. The DNA of the CDR3 is TGTGCCTGGAGTCTAATAGCGGGGGGAGAGACCCAGTACTTC. Encoded protein: CAWSLIAGGETQYF.

Regarding this clone: At the DNA level, this CDR3 is encoded by other sequences in the same sample as well. This chain links TRBV5-1 with TRBJ2-3, with 9 bases matching TRBD2. Germline CDR1 is SGHRS and CDR2 is YFSETQ. The CDR3 totals 15 residues. Germline trimming cut 4 bases from V and 1 base from J; bases unmatched to any gene: 4. As DNA, the CDR3 is TGCGCCAGCAGCCCCGGGACTAGCCGCACAGATACGCAGTATTTT. Translated, it gives CASSPGTSRTDTQYF.

Of note for this clone: The same CDR3 arises from other DNA sequences in this sample as well. This sequence joins TRBV9 and TRBJ2-5, with TRBD2 matching 8 bases. This CDR3 is 14 amino acids long. CDR1 SGDLS and CDR2 YYNGEE come from the germline V gene. The trim removed 2 bases at V and 4 bases at J, leaving 4 bases unmatched. CDR3 nucleotide sequence: TGTGCCAGCAGCGTCTCGGGAGGGGGAGAGACCCAGTACTTC. Amino acid sequence: CASSVSGGGETQYF.

The CDR3 bases are TGTGCCAGCAGTGACCCCGGACAGGGGAGGTACGAGCAGTACTTC. This encodes CASSDPGQGRYEQYF. This chain connects TRBV6-1 to TRBJ2-7; 9 bases match TRBD1. CDR1 and CDR2 from the germline V gene are MNHNS and SASEGT. The V and J ends lost 3 bases and 4 bases, in that order; junction bases with no gene match: 7. The CDR3 covers 15 residues.

The CDR3 region has the DNA TGTGCCAGCAGCCCACGACAGGGACCCTACGAGCAGTACTTC. Amino acids: CASSPRQGPYEQYF. The gene calls are TRBV11-2 and TRBJ2-7; TRBD1 matches 7 bases. This CDR3 contains 14 residues. Germline CDR1 SGHAT, CDR2 FQNNGV. Germline trimming cut 5 bases from V and 2 bases from J; bases unmatched to any gene: 6.

CDR3 in amino acids: CASSRGAERNTEAFF. The CDR3, as DNA: TGTGCCAGCAGCCGAGGCGCGGAAAGGAACACTGAAGCTTTCTTT. This sequence joins TRBV14 and TRBJ1-1, with no clear D. The CDR3 sequence is 15 residues long. CDR1 is SGHDN and CDR2 is FVKESK in the germline V gene. Trimming removed 4 bases at V and 1 base at J, with 13 bases between.

This clone was counted a few times. The chain is built from TRBV7-2 and TRBJ1-2; 10 bases match TRBD1. CDR1 and CDR2 (germline): SGHTA, FQGNSA. The CDR3 runs to 15 residues. V shed 1 base, J shed 4 bases, and the junction held 3 bases outside the gene matches. CDR3 nucleotides: TGTGCCAGCAGCTTAGGACAGGGGGCTGGCTATGGCTACACCTTC. This encodes CASSLGQGAGYGYTF.

This sequence joins TRBV6-6 and TRBJ1-1; the D gene is possibly TRBD1 (5 bases). Germline V CDR1 and CDR2: MNHNY, SVGAGI (reference sequence). V was clipped by 1 base and J by 1 base, with 10 bases between them. CDR3 size: 15 residues. The CDR3 DNA follows: TGTGCCAGCAGTTACTGGGGCGGGACGAACACTGAAGCTTTCTTT. Translating it yields CASSYWGGTNTEAFF.

The chain combines TRBV9 with TRBJ2-3; D ambiguous. This CDR3 is 15 amino acids long. V was cut by 0 bases and J by 3 bases, with 11 bases left in between. The germline V gene encodes CDR1 SGDLS and CDR2 YYNGEE. Here the CDR3 DNA reads TGTGCCAGCAGCGTAGGAGTCATCACGACAGATACGCAGTATTTT. Translating it yields CASSVGVITTDTQYF.

The rearrangement uses TRBV6-1 and TRBJ2-2, with TRBD2 matching over 9 bases. Trimming cost V 5 bases and J 4 bases; bases outside gene matches: 5. CDR1 is MNHNS and CDR2 is SASEGT in the germline V gene. This CDR3 is 15 amino acids long. Written as DNA, the CDR3 is TGTGCCAGCAGTCGGGTAGCGGGGGTCACCGGGGAGCTGTTTTTT. Translation: CASSRVAGVTGELFF.

This sequence joins TRBV5-1 and TRBJ1-1; maybe TRBD1 (6 bases). V gave up 2 bases and J gave up 0 bases, with 11 bases separating them. Germline V gene lookup returns CDR1 SGHRS and CDR2 YFSETQ. The CDR3 runs 15 residues. CDR3 DNA: TGCGCCAGCAGCTTACAGGGAATAATGAACACTGAAGCTTTCTTT. Translation gives CASSLQGIMNTEAFF. Drawing the rest from reference TRBV5-1 and TRBJ1-1, the complete variable domain is KAGVTQTPRYLIKTRGQQVTLSCSPISGHRSVSWYQQTPGQGLQFLFEYFSETQRNKGNFPGRFSGRQFSNSRSEMNVSTLELGDSALYLCASSLQGIMNTEAFFGQGTRLTVV.

The chain employs TRBV2 and TRBJ1-6; TRBD1 matches 9 bases. J gave up 7 bases and V 5 bases, and 3 bases lay outside the gene matches. CDR3 size: 14 residues. Per the germline V gene, CDR1 is SNHLY and CDR2 is FYNNEI. CDR3 coding DNA: TGTGCCAGCAGTATCGGACAGGGGAATTCACCCCTCCACTTT. It translates to CASSIGQGNSPLHF.

The chain couples TRBV7-9 to TRBJ1-5; a possible D gene is TRBD1 (5 bases). This CDR3 has 15 residues. Trimming stripped 3 bases from V and 1 base from J, with 10 bases between. Germline V gene sequence: CDR1 SEHNR, CDR2 FQNEAQ (reference sequence). This CDR3 reads CASSFGGISNQPQHF. The CDR3 nucleotides are TGTGCCAGCAGCTTTGGGGGGATAAGCAATCAGCCCCAGCATTTT.

This chain connects TRBV5-6 to TRBJ1-6; 9 bases map to TRBD1. Germline V gives CDR1 SGHDT, CDR2 YYEEEE. The CDR3 is made up of 17 amino acids. V was pared by 2 bases and J by 0 bases, with 3 bases of the junction left unmatched. CDR3 sequence: CASSFGQGISYNSPLHF. The CDR3 nucleotides are TGTGCCAGCAGCTTTGGACAGGGGATCTCCTATAATTCACCCCTCCACTTT.

This clone has a handful of counts. The chain is built from TRBV2 and TRBJ2-7, with a tentative D call TRBD1 (6 bases). Trimming left V 2 bases short and J 0 bases short, with 8 bases between. This CDR3 contains 14 residues. Germline V CDR1 and CDR2: SNHLY, FYNNEI. CDR3 sequence reads: CASSEQGISYEQYF. For the CDR3, the DNA is TGTGCCAGCAGTGAACAGGGGATCTCCTACGAGCAGTACTTC.

J is TRBJ1-2 and V is TRBV5-6; D is unresolved. The V and J ends lost 4 bases and 4 bases respectively, with 17 bases between them. CDR3 size: 15 residues. Germline V gene lookup returns CDR1 SGHDT and CDR2 YYEEEE. The CDR3 spells CASSKAAGLAYGYTF. CDR3 coding DNA: TGTGCCAGCAGCAAGGCAGCGGGGTTGGCCTATGGCTACACCTTC. The full variable domain, rest sourced from reference TRBV5-6 and TRBJ1-2, is DAGVTQSPTHLIKTRGQQVTLRCSPKSGHDTVSWYQQALGQGPQFIFQYYEEEERQRGNFPDRFSGHQFPNYSSELNVNALLLGDSALYLCASSKAAGLAYGYTFGSGTRLTVV.

The V gene is TRBV29-1, the J gene TRBJ2-1, with 11 positions matching TRBD1. Germline-derived CDR1 and CDR2 are SQVTM and ANQGSEA. The CDR3 is 13 residues long. With V trimmed by 6 bases and J by 6 bases, 4 bases remained unmatched. The CDR3 DNA sequence: TGCAGCGTCTTGGGGACAGGGGGCAATGAGCAGTTCTTC. It translates to CSVLGTGGNEQFF.

This chain uses TRBV19 with TRBJ2-5; D unclear. Germline V gene lookup returns CDR1 LNHDA and CDR2 SQIVND (reference sequence). The V end lost 3 bases, the J end lost 0 bases, and 5 bases lay between the germline ends. This CDR3 spans 13 amino acids. The DNA for the CDR3 is TGTGCCAGTAGTATGAGGCACCAAGAGACCCAGTACTTC. Its translation is CASSMRHQETQYF.

The chain carries TRBV27 and TRBJ2-2, with TRBD1 identical over 9 bases. This CDR3 has 15 residues. With V trimmed by 7 bases and J by 6 bases, 9 bases remained unmatched. Germline assignment: CDR1 MNHEY and CDR2 SMNVEV (reference sequence). The CDR3 nucleotides read TGTGCCAGCAACAAACAGGGGGCTGTCGCCGGGGAGCTGTTTTTT. It yields the protein CASNKQGAVAGELFF.

The V gene is TRBV2, the J gene TRBJ2-3, with 11 nucleotides matching TRBD1. J lost 2 bases, V lost 5 bases, and 3 bases had no gene match. Germline loops: CDR1 SNHLY, CDR2 FYNNEI. The CDR3 totals 15 residues. CDR3 sequence reads: CASSWDRGFTDTQYF. The CDR3 DNA follows: TGTGCCAGCAGTTGGGACAGGGGGTTCACAGATACGCAGTATTTT.